This T cell receptor beta chain was observed in a study of radiotherapy plus CTLA-4 blockade in lung cancer. V lost 6 bases to trimming and J lost 7 bases, with 18 bases between them. Germline values: CDR1 MDHEN, CDR2 SYDVKM. The CDR3 extends over 14 amino acids. Study-wide points: Expansion in blood of tumor-derived TCR clones was seen after radiotherapy plus ipilimumab.

Method: immunoSEQ multiplex PCR; TCRdb's copy keeps in-frame clones and lacks some. Altogether more than 65,000 clones are present, 83% being singletons, with the ten largest covering 0.75% to 1%. With respect to this clone: The antigen is not known.

The sample was peripheral blood, taken from a patient treated with radiotherapy plus ipilimumab. This rearrangement joins TRBV28 to TRBJ1-2, with D possibly being TRBD1 (6 bases). This receptor was taken from a human donor with non-small cell lung cancer who had stable disease on radiotherapy plus ipilimumab. For the CDR3, the DNA is TGTGCCAGCAGCGGGGGACACTCCCCGTTTGGCTACACCTTC. This sequence encodes CASSGGHSPFGYTF.